This passage covers 27 T cell receptor beta chains from one sample sequenced in a study of OX40 agonist ivuxolimab in advanced cancers. Method: immunoSEQ multiplex PCR; TCRdb's copy keeps in-frame clones and lacks some. The table shows roughly 10,000 clones, with more than 60% occurring only once. This sample comprised CD4+ or CD8+ T cells sorted from blood, obtained in a trial of the OX40 agonist ivuxolimab. These receptors came from an adult with an advanced solid tumor such as melanoma, head and neck, liver or kidney cancer.

The chain is built from TRBV4-1 and TRBJ1-5, with 9 bases identical to TRBD1. The CDR3 loop spans 16 amino acids. V dropped 0 bases and J dropped 3; count of bases not matched to a gene: 3. Per the germline V gene, CDR1 is MGHRA and CDR2 is YSYEKL. The CDR3 here is CASSQEGQGPNQPQHF. For the CDR3, the DNA is TGCGCCAGCAGCCAAGAGGGACAGGGTCCCAATCAGCCCCAGCATTTT.

This clone was seen only a few times. This chain's CDR3 is CASSPQGTQPQHF. DNA for the CDR3: TGTGCCAGCAGTCCCCAGGGGACTCAGCCCCAGCATTTT. The J gene is TRBJ1-5, the V gene TRBV25-1; tentatively, D is TRBD1 (6 bases). The germline V gene encodes CDR1 MGHDK and CDR2 SYGVNS. V was trimmed by 5 bases and J by 6 bases, leaving 11 bases between them. The CDR3 has 13 amino acids.

The chain joins TRBV27 to TRBJ1-2; unclear D gene. CDR3 length equals 12 residues. V dropped 5 bases and J dropped 5 bases, with 9 bases sitting between them. Per germline, CDR1 MNHEY and CDR2 SMNVEV (reference sequence). CDR3 loop: CASSPDLYGYTF. In DNA, the CDR3 is TGTGCCAGCAGTCCGGACCTTTATGGCTACACCTTC.

The chain has TRBV15 and TRBJ2-3, with D uncertain. The CDR3 spans 11 residues. The V end lost 7 bases, the J end lost 1 base, and 3 bases lay between the germline ends. Germline loops: CDR1 LNHNV, CDR2 YYDKDF (reference sequence). The CDR3 reads CATTGTDTQYF. The CDR3 coding sequence is TGTGCCACCACCGGCACAGATACGCAGTATTTT.

This clone is classed as medium-sized. V and J are TRBV10-3 and TRBJ1-3, with a possible D match to TRBD1 (5 bases). The CDR3 loop spans 14 amino acids. Trimming took 7 bases from V and 1 from J, leaving 11 bases between them. CDR1 is ENHRY, CDR2 SYGVKD, per germline. CDR3 DNA sequence: TGTGCCATCATGACAGACGGTTCTGGAAACACCATATATTTT. Amino acid sequence: CAIMTDGSGNTIYF.

This rearrangement joins TRBV7-2 to TRBJ2-5; TRBD2 might be the D (5 bases). CDR1 is SGHTA, CDR2 FQGNSA, per germline. Trimming cost V 4 bases and J 2 bases, with 11 bases left between them. The CDR3 is 14 amino acids. The CDR3 loop is CASSSFSGQETQYF. In DNA, the CDR3 is TGTGCCAGCAGCTCCTTCTCGGGACAAGAGACCCAGTACTTC. Full variable domain (missing parts from reference TRBV7-2 and TRBJ2-5): GAGVSQSPSNKVTEKGKDVELRCDPISGHTALYWYRQSLGQGLEFLIYFQGNSAPDKSGLPSDRFSAERTGGSVSTLTIQRTQQEDSAVYLCASSSFSGQETQYFGPGTRLLVL.

V gene TRBV6-5 combines with J gene TRBJ1-2; perhaps TRBD1 as D (5 bases). The CDR3 has 13 residues. Trimming took 5 bases from V and 6 from J, leaving 13 bases between them. CDR1 is MNHEY and CDR2 is SVGAGI in the germline V gene. The CDR3 is CASSPGWGDGYTF. As DNA, the CDR3 is TGTGCCAGCAGTCCTGGATGGGGGGATGGCTACACCTTC.

This sequence joins TRBV4-2 and TRBJ2-7, with 8 bases fitting TRBD1. CDR3 length: 16 residues. Trimming at V came to 4 bases and at J to 5 bases, leaving 13 bases not matched to a gene. The germline gives CDR1 LGHNA, CDR2 YNFKEQ. CDR3 coding DNA: TGTGCCAGCAGCCCCAACGGACAGGGAGGTTTCGACGAGCAGTACTTC. This codes for CASSPNGQGGFDEQYF.

CDR3 in DNA: TGTGCCACCAGCGAATTAGGACAGGGGTATGGCTACACCTTC. Translated: CATSELGQGYGYTF. This sequence joins TRBV15 and TRBJ1-2; TRBD1 matches 9 bases. The germline V gene encodes CDR1 LNHNV and CDR2 YYDKDF (reference sequence). V lost 5 bases to trimming and J lost 5 bases; unmatched junction nucleotides: 6. The CDR3 consists of 14 residues.

The rearrangement uses TRBV5-4 and TRBJ2-2, with no clear D. This CDR3 has 16 amino acids. Germline CDR1 and CDR2: SGHNT and YYREEE (reference sequence). The V gene lost 0 bases and the J gene lost 0 bases, with 9 bases spanning the gap. Here the CDR3 DNA reads TGTGCCAGCAGCTTGGACCCGGGTACGAACACCGGGGAGCTGTTTTTT. It translates to CASSLDPGTNTGELFF.

The rearrangement links TRBV7-3 to TRBJ2-3; D is possibly TRBD1 or TRBD2 (5 bases each). The CDR3 is 16 amino acids. CDR1 SGHTA and CDR2 FQGTGA come from the germline V gene. The germline V and J ends were trimmed by 3 bases and 0 bases, with 13 bases remaining between them. The CDR3 DNA follows: TGTGCCAGCAGCTTTGAGGGGCTGTCTAGCACAGATACGCAGTATTTT. Residues: CASSFEGLSSTDTQYF.

This clone is a singleton in its sample. The J gene is TRBJ1-3, the V gene TRBV30, with D unclear. Germline V gives CDR1 GTSNPN, CDR2 SVGIG (reference sequence). The CDR3 extends over 12 amino acids. Between the trimmed V and J ends, which lost 4 bases and 0 bases, there was a span of 4 bases. CDR3 residues: CAWKASGNTIYF. The CDR3 nucleotides read TGTGCCTGGAAGGCCTCTGGAAACACCATATATTTT.

The rearrangement joins TRBV5-4 to TRBJ2-3; the D is unclear. The CDR3 covers 14 residues. Germline V gene lookup returns CDR1 SGHNT and CDR2 YYREEE (reference sequence). Deletions cut 4 bases from V and 3 bases from J, with 12 bases between. In DNA, the CDR3 is TGTGCCAGCAGCCCTGGACGGGTAACAGATACGCAGTATTTT. Protein: CASSPGRVTDTQYF.

The chain couples TRBV28 to TRBJ2-7, with D possibly being TRBD1 or TRBD2 (5 bases each). V lost 3 bases, J lost 5 bases, and 14 bases lay in between. This CDR3 region has 14 residues. Germline V gene sequence: CDR1 MDHEN, CDR2 SYDVKM. DNA for the CDR3: TGTGCCAGCAGTTTCTCACCGGGGCGCCACGAGCAGTACTTC. Translated: CASSFSPGRHEQYF.

The rearrangement joins TRBV4-3 to TRBJ2-7; 8 positions match TRBD1. The CDR3 spans 17 residues. V lost 0 bases to trimming and J lost 5 bases; unmatched junction nucleotides: 12. Germline CDR1 is LGHNA and CDR2 is YSLEER. DNA for the CDR3: TGCGCCAGCAGCCAAGATAAAAGTGGACAGGGTAGTCACGAGCAGTACTTC. Translation gives CASSQDKSGQGSHEQYF.

In this sample, this clone is large. The chain links TRBV6-5 to TRBJ1-5; unclear D gene. The CDR3 spans 14 residues. V lost 8 bases and J 6 bases, leaving 17 bases between the germline ends. The germline V gene has CDR1 MNHEY and CDR2 SVGAGI. The DNA for the CDR3 is TGTGCCAGCGCCCCCCGGGTTTCGGGTCAGCCCCAGCATTTT. Translation gives CASAPRVSGQPQHF.

The gene calls are TRBV29-1 and TRBJ2-3; TRBD2 agrees at 9 bases. From germline, CDR1 is SQVTM and CDR2 ANQGSEA. The V and J ends lost 7 bases and 4 bases, in that order; junction bases with no gene match: 9. The CDR3 consists of 14 residues. The CDR3 sequence: CSGGTSSIPDTQYF. The CDR3 DNA is TGCAGCGGGGGGACTAGCTCCATTCCAGATACGCAGTATTTT.

The count of this clone is one. This chain connects TRBV27 to TRBJ2-2; D unclear. This CDR3 has 15 amino acids. V was shortened by 3 bases and J by 2 bases, with 10 bases between the two germline ends. Looked up from germline, CDR1 is MNHEY and CDR2 is SMNVEV (reference sequence). In nucleotides, the CDR3 is TGTGCCAGCAGTTTGTCCAGGTCAAACACCGGGGAGCTGTTTTTT. This gives the protein CASSLSRSNTGELFF.

The J gene is TRBJ2-1, the V gene TRBV4-1; 8 bases match TRBD2. CDR1 is MGHRA and CDR2 is YSYEKL in the germline V gene. The V segment lost 0 bases and the J segment 7 bases; nucleotides outside the gene matches: 8. This CDR3 contains 16 residues. CDR3 nucleotide sequence: TGCGCCAGCAGCCAAGATAACGGGGGGGAGAAGAATGAGCAGTTCTTC. The encoded protein is CASSQDNGGEKNEQFF.

This clone was counted between two and nine times. The V gene is TRBV4-3, the J gene TRBJ2-6; D might be TRBD1 (6 bases). Germline V CDR1 and CDR2: LGHNA, YSLEER. The V end was cut by 0 bases, the J end by 4 bases, with 10 bases between. The CDR3 contains 16 residues. This chain's CDR3 is CASSQDPGVGANVLTF. The CDR3 region has the DNA TGCGCCAGCAGCCAAGACCCAGGGGTGGGGGCCAACGTCCTGACTTTC.

The V gene is TRBV6-4, the J gene TRBJ2-2; no firm D call. Germline loops: CDR1 MRHNA, CDR2 SNTAGT. The CDR3 is made up of 13 amino acids. Trimming removed 0 bases at V and 5 bases at J, with 4 bases between. CDR3 sequence: CASSDSETGELFF. In DNA, the CDR3 is TGTGCCAGCAGTGACTCGGAGACCGGGGAGCTGTTTTTT.

The chain recombines TRBV4-2 with TRBJ2-7, with 12 nucleotides matching TRBD2. The CDR3 consists of 19 residues. J was trimmed by 0 bases and V by 3 bases; bases with no gene match: 12. The germline V gene encodes CDR1 LGHNA and CDR2 YNFKEQ. CDR3 region: CASSHAGTSGPQSSYEQYF. The CDR3 DNA is TGTGCCAGCAGCCATGCCGGGACTAGCGGGCCCCAGAGCTCCTACGAGCAGTACTTC.

The V and J genes are TRBV27 and TRBJ1-4; 7 nucleotides align to TRBD1. Germline loops: CDR1 MNHEY, CDR2 SMNVEV (reference sequence). This CDR3 has 13 residues. V shed 4 bases and J 6 bases; nucleotides not matched to a gene: 2. CDR3 sequence: CASSSTGDEKLFF. The CDR3 DNA reads TGTGCCAGCAGTTCTACAGGGGATGAAAAACTGTTTTTT.

The V and J genes are TRBV7-2 and TRBJ1-1; D possibly corresponds to TRBD1 (6 bases). This CDR3 spans 15 amino acids. CDR1 SGHTA and CDR2 FQGNSA come from the germline V gene. Trimming left V 4 bases short and J 0 bases short, with 12 bases between. The CDR3 reads CASSSTQGMNTEAFF. The CDR3 DNA reads as TGTGCCAGCAGCTCGACACAGGGCATGAACACTGAAGCTTTCTTT.

The chain uses TRBV27 and TRBJ1-6, with 8 positions matching TRBD1. Germline V gene lookup returns CDR1 MNHEY and CDR2 SMNVEV (reference sequence). The V segment lost 3 bases and the J segment 9 bases; nucleotides outside the gene matches: 7. The CDR3 sequence is 15 residues long. CDR3 sequence: CASSFETGDVSPLHF. In nucleotides, the CDR3 is TGTGCCAGCAGTTTCGAGACAGGGGATGTTTCACCCCTCCACTTT.

J is TRBJ2-2 and V is TRBV4-1; D is unclear. The V and J ends lost 1 base and 5 bases respectively, with 11 bases between them. The V gene's germline CDR1 is MGHRA and CDR2 YSYEKL. The CDR3 runs to 15 residues. In DNA, the CDR3 is TGCGCCAGCAGCCAAGTCCACCCTACGACCGGGGAGCTGTTTTTT. Translated, it gives CASSQVHPTTGELFF.

This chain links TRBV11-1 with TRBJ1-1; D might be TRBD1 (6 bases). The CDR3 runs to 13 residues. Trimming took off 5 bases at V and 4 bases at J, with 11 bases between the two ends. The germline V gene encodes CDR1 SGHAT and CDR2 FQDESV (reference sequence). CDR3 coding DNA: TGTGCCAGCAGCACACAGGGAATCACTGAAGCTTTCTTT. Residues: CASSTQGITEAFF.